What follows describes a single TCR beta chain. TCRdb keeps only in-frame clones here, not all; method: immunoSEQ multiplex PCR. In the table there are more than 200,000 clones, 82% of which are singletons. The CDR3 has 14 residues. The J segment lost 6 bases and the V segment lost 5 bases, leaving 6 bases of the junction unmatched. CDR1 SGHKS and CDR2 YYEKEE come from the germline V gene (reference sequence). The data derive from a study of blood T cell repertoires in COVID-19. The chain has TRBV5-5 and TRBJ1-5, with 9 bases that match TRBD1. The TCR originated in a woman at least 80 years old with active or convalescent COVID-19. Source material: peripheral blood. DNA of the CDR3: TGTGCCAGCAGTAGGGGGACAGGGTTTCAGCCCCAGCATTTT. Translation gives CASSRGTGFQPQHF. The full variable domain, its missing parts supplied by reference TRBV5-5 and TRBJ1-5, is DAGVTQSPTHLIKTRGQQVTLRCSPISGHKSVSWYQQVLGQGPQFIFQYYEKEERGRGNFPDRFSARQFPNYSSELNVNALLLGDSALYLCASSRGTGFQPQHFGDGTRLSIL.